Listed here are 9 T cell receptor beta chains from one sample, sequenced in a study of T cells in localized non-small cell lung cancer. The assay was immunoSEQ multiplex PCR, and TCRdb's table has in-frame clones only and misses some. The repertoire holds 8,500 to 13,000 clones, with around 83% as singletons. Here the sequenced sample was peripheral blood, taken before any cancer treatment. The source is a male donor aged 60 or over with stage III lung adenocarcinoma.

The chain employs TRBV13 and TRBJ2-7, with D tentatively TRBD2 (7 bases). The V gene lost 5 bases and the J gene lost 5 bases, with 13 bases spanning the gap. There are 13 residues in the CDR3. The germline gives CDR1 PRHDT, CDR2 FYEKMQ (reference sequence). Written as DNA, the CDR3 is TGTGCCAGCAGCCCCTTGGGGGGGCACGAGCAGTACTTC. Its protein product is CASSPLGGHEQYF.

J is TRBJ2-1 and V is TRBV7-8; the match to TRBD2 covers 9 bases. The CDR3 length is 17 residues. V lost 1 base to trimming and J lost 6 bases; unmatched junction nucleotides: 10. Per germline, CDR1 SGHVS and CDR2 FQNEAQ. CDR3 sequence (DNA): TGTGCCAGCAGCTTAGAAGTCGGCGGGAGGGCCCTCAATGAGCAGTTCTTC. Its protein product is CASSLEVGGRALNEQFF. Filled out from reference TRBV7-8 and TRBJ2-1, the complete variable domain reads GAGVSQSPRYKVAKRGQDVALRCDPISGHVSLFWYQQALGQGPEFLTYFQNEAQLDKSGLPSDRFFAERPEGSVSTLKIQRTQQEDSAVYLCASSLEVGGRALNEQFFGPGTRLTVL.

The V and J genes are TRBV21-1 and TRBJ1-1; the D segment call TRBD1 is taken from the table without a DNA check. TRBV21-1 is given as a pseudogene. The CDR3 runs 16 residues. CDR3: CASSPDRKKMSTEAFF. The DNA of the CDR3 is TGTGCCAGCAGCCCGGACAGAAAAAAAATGTCCACTGAAGCTTTCTTT.

This clone was found a few times. The chain is built from TRBV4-3 and TRBJ1-2, with 7 nucleotides matching TRBD1. Germline V gene sequence: CDR1 LGHNA, CDR2 YSLEER. V lost 0 bases and J lost 0; bases outside the gene matches: 4. The CDR3 is made up of 16 amino acids. This CDR3 is CASSQEPQGTNYGYTF. CDR3 bases: TGCGCCAGCAGCCAAGAGCCACAGGGGACTAACTATGGCTACACCTTC.

CDR3 region: CASSNLGGTYNEQFF. The CDR3 nucleotides read TGTGCCAGTAGTAACTTGGGGGGGACCTACAATGAGCAGTTCTTC. The V call is TRBV19, the J call TRBJ2-1; 7 bases are a match to TRBD2. Germline-derived CDR1 and CDR2 are LNHDA and SQIVND (reference sequence). CDR3 length equals 15 residues. The V gene end was trimmed by 4 bases and the J gene end by 2 bases; junction bases not matched to a gene: 5.

The rearrangement links TRBV4-3 to TRBJ2-7, with a weak D call TRBD1 (6 bases). CDR1 and CDR2 (germline): LGHNA, YSLEER. The CDR3 loop spans 16 amino acids. V lost 8 bases and J 7 bases, leaving 27 bases between the germline ends. CDR3 residues: CASSTHTGFPPREQYF. CDR3 bases: TGCGCCAGCTCCACCCATACAGGGTTTCCACCACGGGAGCAGTACTTC.

The rearrangement links TRBV28 to TRBJ1-1, with no clear D. There are 12 residues in the CDR3. Trimming left V 2 bases short and J 9 bases short, with 10 bases between. Germline loops: CDR1 MDHEN, CDR2 SYDVKM. In nucleotides, the CDR3 is TGTGCCAGCAGTTTAAATGGGCGCAAAGCTTTCTTT. This sequence encodes CASSLNGRKAFF. The full variable domain, completed using reference TRBV28 and TRBJ1-1, is DVKVTQSSRYLVKRTGEKVFLECVQDMDHENMFWYRQDPGLGLRLIYFSYDVKMKEKGDIPEGYSVSREKKERFSLILESASTNQTSMYLCASSLNGRKAFFGQGTRLTVV.

The rearrangement links TRBV27 to TRBJ1-5; D gene uncertain. CDR1 is MNHEY and CDR2 is SMNVEV in the germline V gene (reference sequence). Trimming left V 10 bases short and J 0 bases short, with 13 bases between. The CDR3 has 14 amino acids. CDR3: CAIGGQYSNQPQHF. For the CDR3, the DNA is TGTGCCATCGGAGGGCAGTATAGCAATCAGCCCCAGCATTTT.

The J gene is TRBJ2-5, the V gene TRBV27, with D possibly called TRBD1 or TRBD2 (5 bases each). With 2 bases removed from V and 5 bases from J, the gap between germline ends came to 12 bases. The CDR3 consists of 14 residues. The V gene's germline CDR1 is MNHEY and CDR2 SMNVEV (reference sequence). The CDR3 loop reads CASSLEGWSETQYF. For the CDR3, the DNA is TGTGCCAGCAGTTTAGAGGGGTGGAGTGAGACCCAGTACTTC.